Given below is one T cell receptor beta chain in context. What it recognizes is unknown. This entry is derived from a study of T cells in localized non-small cell lung cancer. Study outcomes and limitations: Those with higher blood T cell density had longer overall survival.

Produced via immunoSEQ multiplex PCR; TCRdb's table is partial and in-frame only. The sample has almost 40,000 clones, 86% seen once. CDR1 and CDR2 (germline): LNHNV, YYDKDF (reference sequence). The CDR3 has 12 amino acids. The germline V and J ends were trimmed by 1 base and 6 bases, with 7 bases remaining between them. This sample comprised peripheral blood mononuclear cells, obtained before any cancer treatment. The chain employs TRBV15 and TRBJ2-7; D is uncertain. The receptor comes from a male donor older than 55 with stage II lung adenocarcinoma. Here the CDR3 DNA reads TGTGCCACCAGCAGAGTCTTGGGCGAGCAGTACTTC. It yields the protein CATSRVLGEQYF.